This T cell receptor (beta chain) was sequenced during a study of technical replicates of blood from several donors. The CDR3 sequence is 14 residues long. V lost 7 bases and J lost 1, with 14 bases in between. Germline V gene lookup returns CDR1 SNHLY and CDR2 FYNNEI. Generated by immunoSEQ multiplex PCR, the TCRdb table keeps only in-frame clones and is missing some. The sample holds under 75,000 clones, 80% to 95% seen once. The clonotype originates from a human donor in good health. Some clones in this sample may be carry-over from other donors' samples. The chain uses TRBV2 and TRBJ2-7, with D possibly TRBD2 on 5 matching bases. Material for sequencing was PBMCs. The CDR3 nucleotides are TGTGCCAGCACCTTTTACGGGGAATCCTACGAGCAGTACTTC. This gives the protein CASTFYGESYEQYF.